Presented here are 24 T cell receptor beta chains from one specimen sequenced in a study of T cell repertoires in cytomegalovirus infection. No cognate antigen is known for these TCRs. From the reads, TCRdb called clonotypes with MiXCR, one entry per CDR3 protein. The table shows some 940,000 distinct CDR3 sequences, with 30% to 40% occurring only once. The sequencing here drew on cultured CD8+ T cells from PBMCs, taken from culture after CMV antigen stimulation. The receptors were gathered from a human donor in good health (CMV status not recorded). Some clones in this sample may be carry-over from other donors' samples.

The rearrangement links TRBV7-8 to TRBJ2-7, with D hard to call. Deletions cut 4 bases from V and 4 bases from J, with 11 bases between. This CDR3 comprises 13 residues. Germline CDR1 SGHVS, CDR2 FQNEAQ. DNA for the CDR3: TGTGCCAGCAGCTCAGAAGTCAGGTACGAGCAGTACTTC. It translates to CASSSEVRYEQYF.

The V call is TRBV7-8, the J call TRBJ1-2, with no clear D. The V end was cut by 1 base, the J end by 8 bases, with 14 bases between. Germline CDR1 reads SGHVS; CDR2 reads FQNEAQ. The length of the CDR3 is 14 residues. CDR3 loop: CASSLGVRLEGYTF. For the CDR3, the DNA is TGTGCCAGCAGCTTAGGGGTTAGGTTGGAAGGCTACACCTTC.

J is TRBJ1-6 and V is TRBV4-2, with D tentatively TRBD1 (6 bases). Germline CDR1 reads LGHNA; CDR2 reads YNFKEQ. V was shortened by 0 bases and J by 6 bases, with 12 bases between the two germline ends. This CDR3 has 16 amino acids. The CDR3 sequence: CASSQERGAGNSPLHF. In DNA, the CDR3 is TGTGCCAGCAGCCAAGAAAGGGGGGCGGGTAATTCACCCCTCCACTTT.

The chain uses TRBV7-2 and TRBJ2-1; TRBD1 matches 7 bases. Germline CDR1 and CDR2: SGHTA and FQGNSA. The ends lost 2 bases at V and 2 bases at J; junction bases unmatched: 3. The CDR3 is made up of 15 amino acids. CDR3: CASSLRTGTYNEQFF. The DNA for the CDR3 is TGTGCCAGCAGCTTAAGGACAGGTACCTACAATGAGCAGTTCTTC.

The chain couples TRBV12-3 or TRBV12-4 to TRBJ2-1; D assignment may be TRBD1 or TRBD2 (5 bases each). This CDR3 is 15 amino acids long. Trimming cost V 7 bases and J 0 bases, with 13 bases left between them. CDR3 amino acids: CASTGGGSSYNEQFF. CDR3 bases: TGTGCCAGCACCGGTGGGGGAAGCTCCTACAATGAGCAGTTCTTC.

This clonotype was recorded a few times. The CDR3 loop is CASSQDWVGLQHF. CDR3 in DNA: TGTGCCAGCAGCCAGGATTGGGTGGGACTCCAGCATTTT. The chain recombines TRBV12-3 or TRBV12-4 with TRBJ1-5; a weak D match, TRBD1 (5 bases). Trimming took off 6 bases at V and 12 bases at J, with 18 bases between the two ends. This CDR3 has 13 residues.

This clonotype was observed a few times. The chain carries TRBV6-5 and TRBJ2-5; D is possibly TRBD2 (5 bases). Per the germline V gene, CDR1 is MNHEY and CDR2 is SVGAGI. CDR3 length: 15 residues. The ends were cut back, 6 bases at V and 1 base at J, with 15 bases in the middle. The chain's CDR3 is CASSPSGLAQETQYF. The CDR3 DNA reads TGTGCCAGCAGCCCGTCGGGGTTAGCCCAAGAGACCCAGTACTTC.

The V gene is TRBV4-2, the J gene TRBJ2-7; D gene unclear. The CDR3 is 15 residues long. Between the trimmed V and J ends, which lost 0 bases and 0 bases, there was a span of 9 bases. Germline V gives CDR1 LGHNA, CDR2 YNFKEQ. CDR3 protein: CASSQEKSYSYEQYV. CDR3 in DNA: TGTGCCAGCAGCCAAGAAAAGTCCTACTCCTACGAGCAGTACGTC.

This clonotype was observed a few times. The CDR3 protein is CASSFGGVSRSGGYTF. CDR3 DNA sequence: TGTGCCAGCAGTTTCGGTGGAGTCAGCCGGTCGGGTGGCTACACCTTC. The chain is built from TRBV12-3 or TRBV12-4 and TRBJ1-2; D remains unclear. Between the trimmed V and J ends, which lost 3 bases and 7 bases, there was a span of 21 bases. The CDR3 has 16 residues.

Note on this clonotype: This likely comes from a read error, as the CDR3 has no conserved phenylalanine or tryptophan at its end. CDR3: CASSLKGGTDTQYY. CDR3 nucleotides: TGTGCCAGCAGCTTAAAGGGAGGCACAGATACGCAGTATTAT. The J gene is TRBJ2-3, the V gene TRBV7-6, with a tentative D call TRBD2 (5 bases). Trimming removed 2 bases at V and 1 base at J, with 7 bases between. Looked up from germline, CDR1 is SGHVS and CDR2 is FNYEAQ. There are 14 residues in the CDR3.

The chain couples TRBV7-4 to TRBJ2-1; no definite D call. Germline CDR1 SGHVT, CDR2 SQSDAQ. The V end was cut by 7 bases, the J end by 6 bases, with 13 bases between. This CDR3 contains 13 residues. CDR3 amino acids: CASNGLSSNEQFF. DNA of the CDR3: TGTGCCAGCAACGGTCTGTCCAGCAATGAGCAGTTCTTC. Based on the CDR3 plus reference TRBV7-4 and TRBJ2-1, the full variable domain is GAGVSQSPRYKVAKRGRDVALRCDSISGHVTLYWYRQTLGQGSEVLTYSQSDAQRDKSGRPSGRFSAERPERSVSTLKIQRTEQGDSAVYLCASNGLSSNEQFFGPGTRLTVL.

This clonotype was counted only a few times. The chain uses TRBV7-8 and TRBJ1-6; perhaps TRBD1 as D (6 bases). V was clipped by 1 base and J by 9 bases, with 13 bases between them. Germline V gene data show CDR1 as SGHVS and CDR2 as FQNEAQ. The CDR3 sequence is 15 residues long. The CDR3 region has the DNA TGTGCCAGCAGCTTAGGCAGGGGAAACGGTTCACCCCTCCACTTT. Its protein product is CASSLGRGNGSPLHF.

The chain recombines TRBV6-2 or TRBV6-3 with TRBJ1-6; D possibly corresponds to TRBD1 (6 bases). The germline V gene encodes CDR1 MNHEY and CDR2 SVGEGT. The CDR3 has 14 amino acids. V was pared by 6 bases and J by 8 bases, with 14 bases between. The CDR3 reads CASRGRGSDSPLHF. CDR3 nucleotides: TGTGCCAGCAGAGGAAGGGGGAGCGATTCACCCCTCCACTTT.

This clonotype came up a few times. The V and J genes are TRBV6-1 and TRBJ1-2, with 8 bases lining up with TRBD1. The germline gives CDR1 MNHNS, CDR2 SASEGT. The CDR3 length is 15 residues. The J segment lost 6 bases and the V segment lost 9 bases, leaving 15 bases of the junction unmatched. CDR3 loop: CASRTDRDSLNGYTF. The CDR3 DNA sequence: TGTGCCAGTAGAACGGACAGGGATTCCTTAAATGGCTACACCTTC.

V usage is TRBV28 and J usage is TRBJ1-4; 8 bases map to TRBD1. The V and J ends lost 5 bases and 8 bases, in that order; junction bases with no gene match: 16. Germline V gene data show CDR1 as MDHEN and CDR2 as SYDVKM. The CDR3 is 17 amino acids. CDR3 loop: CASSVANQGASGEKLFF. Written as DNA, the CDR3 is TGTGCCAGCAGTGTGGCAAATCAGGGGGCGTCGGGCGAAAAACTGTTTTTT.

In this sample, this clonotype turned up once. The CDR3 nucleotides are TGTGCCTCTGAGGGGGGTGGAAACACCATATATTTT. Translated: CASEGGGNTIYF. The V gene is TRBV9, the J gene TRBJ1-3; possible D gene TRBD1, 6 bases. The length of the CDR3 is 12 residues. CDR1 SGDLS and CDR2 YYNGEE come from the germline V gene. V lost 10 bases and J 3 bases, leaving 11 bases between the germline ends. The entire variable domain, with the rest obtained from reference TRBV9 and TRBJ1-3, is as follows: DSGVTQTPKHLITATGQRVTLRCSPRSGDLSVYWYQQSLDQGLQFLIQYYNGEERAKGNILERFSAQQFPDLHSELNLSSLELGDSALYFCASEGGGNTIYFGEGSWLTVV.

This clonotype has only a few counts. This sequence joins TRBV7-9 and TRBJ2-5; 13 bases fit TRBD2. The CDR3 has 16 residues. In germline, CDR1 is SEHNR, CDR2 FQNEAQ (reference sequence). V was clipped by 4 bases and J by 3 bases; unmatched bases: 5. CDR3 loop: CASSWTSGGMEETQYF. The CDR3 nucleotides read TGTGCCAGCAGCTGGACTAGCGGGGGAATGGAAGAGACCCAGTACTTC.

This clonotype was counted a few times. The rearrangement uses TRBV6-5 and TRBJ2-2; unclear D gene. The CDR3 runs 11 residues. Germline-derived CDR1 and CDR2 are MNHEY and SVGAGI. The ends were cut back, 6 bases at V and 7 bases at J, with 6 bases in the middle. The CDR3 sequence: CASRSSGELFF. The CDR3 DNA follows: TGTGCCAGCAGATCCAGCGGGGAGCTGTTTTTT.

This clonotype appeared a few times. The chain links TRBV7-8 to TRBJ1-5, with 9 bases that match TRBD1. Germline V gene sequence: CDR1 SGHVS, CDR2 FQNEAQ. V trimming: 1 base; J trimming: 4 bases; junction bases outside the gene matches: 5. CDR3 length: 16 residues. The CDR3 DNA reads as TGTGCCAGCAGCTTAGGGTCTGGGACAGGGAATCAGCCCCAGCATTTT. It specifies CASSLGSGTGNQPQHF.

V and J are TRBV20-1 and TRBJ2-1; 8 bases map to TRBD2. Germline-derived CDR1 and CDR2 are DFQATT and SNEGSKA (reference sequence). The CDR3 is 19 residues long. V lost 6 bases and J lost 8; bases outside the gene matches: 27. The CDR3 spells CSAGGEERSRGLLRDEQFF. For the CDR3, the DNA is TGCAGTGCCGGGGGGGAGGAGAGGTCGCGAGGGCTACTACGCGATGAGCAGTTCTTC.

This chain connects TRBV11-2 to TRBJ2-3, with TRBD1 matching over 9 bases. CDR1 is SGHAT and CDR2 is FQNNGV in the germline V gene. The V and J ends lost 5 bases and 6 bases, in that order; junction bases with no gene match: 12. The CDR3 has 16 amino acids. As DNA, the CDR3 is TGTGCCAGCAGCCACCTGCTCGGGACAGGGCGGGATACGCAGTATTTT. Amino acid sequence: CASSHLLGTGRDTQYF.

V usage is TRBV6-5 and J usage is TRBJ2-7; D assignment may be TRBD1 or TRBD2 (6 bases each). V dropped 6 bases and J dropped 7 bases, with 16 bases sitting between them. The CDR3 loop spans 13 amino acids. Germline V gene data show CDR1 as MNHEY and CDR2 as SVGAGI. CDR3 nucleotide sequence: TGTGCCAGCAGGGGGGGCTTACTGGGGGAGCAGTACTTC. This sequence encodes CASRGGLLGEQYF.

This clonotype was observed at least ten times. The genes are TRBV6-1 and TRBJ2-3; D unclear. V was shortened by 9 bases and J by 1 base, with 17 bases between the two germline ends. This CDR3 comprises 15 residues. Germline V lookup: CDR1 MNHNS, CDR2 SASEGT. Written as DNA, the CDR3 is TGTGCCAGTACCCCAGGCTACGGAGGCACAGATACGCAGTATTTT. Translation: CASTPGYGGTDTQYF.

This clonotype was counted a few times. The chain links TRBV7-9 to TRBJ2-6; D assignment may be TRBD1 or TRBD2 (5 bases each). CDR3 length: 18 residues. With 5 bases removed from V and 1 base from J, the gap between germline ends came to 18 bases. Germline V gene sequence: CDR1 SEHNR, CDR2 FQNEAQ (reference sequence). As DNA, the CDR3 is TGTGCCAGCAGCATGAGCCGGGACCCTTTGTCTGGGGCCAACGTCCTGACTTTC. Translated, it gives CASSMSRDPLSGANVLTF.